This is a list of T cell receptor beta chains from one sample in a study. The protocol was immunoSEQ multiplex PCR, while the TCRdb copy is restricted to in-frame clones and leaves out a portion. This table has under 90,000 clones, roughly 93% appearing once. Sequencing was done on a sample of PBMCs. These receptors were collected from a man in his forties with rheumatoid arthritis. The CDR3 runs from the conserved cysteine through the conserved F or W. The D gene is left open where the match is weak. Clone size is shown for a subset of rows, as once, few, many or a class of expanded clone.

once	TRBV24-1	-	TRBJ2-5	TGTGCCACCAGTGCTATGCTCGAGGGTCTAGGATGGACCCAGTACTTC	CATSAMLEGLGWTQYF
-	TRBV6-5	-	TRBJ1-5	TGTGCCAGCGGGCCGATAAGGAATCAGCCCCAGCATTTT	CASGPIRNQPQHF
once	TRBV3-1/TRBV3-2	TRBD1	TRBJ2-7	TGTGCCAGCAGCCACCCCTCTGACAGGGTCTTCACCTTCTACGAGCAGTACTTC	CASSHPSDRVFTFYEQYF
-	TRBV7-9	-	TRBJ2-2	TGTGCCAGCAGCCCCACAACCACGGGTGGCACCGGGGAGCTGTTTTTT	CASSPTTTGGTGELFF
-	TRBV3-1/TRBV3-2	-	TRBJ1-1	TGTGCCAGCAGCCTCTCCGGGAGGTTGGGTACTGAAGCTTTCTTT	CASSLSGRLGTEAFF
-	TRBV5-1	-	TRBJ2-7	TGCGCCAGCAGCCCAGGCCAGGTTGGGGTCGAGCAGTACTTC	CASSPGQVGVEQYF
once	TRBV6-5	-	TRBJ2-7	TGTGCCAGCAGTTACTCCGGGTCCGAGCAGTACTTC	CASSYSGSEQYF
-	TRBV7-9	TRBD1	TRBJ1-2	TGTGCCAGCAGCTTAGCTTCTGGGACAGGGGCCTATGGCTACACCTTC	CASSLASGTGAYGYTF
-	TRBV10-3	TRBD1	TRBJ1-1	TGTGCCATCAGTGAACCGACAGGGAGAACTGAAGCTTTCTTT	CAISEPTGRTEAFF
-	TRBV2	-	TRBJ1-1	TGTGCCAGCAGTGCAGATCGGGTGAACACTGAAGCTTTCTTT	CASSADRVNTEAFF
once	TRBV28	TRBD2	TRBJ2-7	TGTGCCAGCAGTATGACTAGCAGGACCTACGAGCAGTACTTC	CASSMTSRTYEQYF
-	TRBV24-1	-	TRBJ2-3	TGTGCCACCAGTGACCAACCAGGGGCAGATACGCAGTATTTT	CATSDQPGADTQYF
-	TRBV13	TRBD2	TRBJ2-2	TGTGCCAGCAGCCCTCGACTAGCGGGGAACACCGGGGAGCTGTTTTTT	CASSPRLAGNTGELFF
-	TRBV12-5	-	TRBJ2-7	TGTGCTAGTGGTTCTGGACAGTCTGGCGAGCAGTACTTC	CASGSGQSGEQYF
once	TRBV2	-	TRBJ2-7	TGTGCCAGCAGTGAAGGGACGGGCTACGAGCAGTACTTC	CASSEGTGYEQYF
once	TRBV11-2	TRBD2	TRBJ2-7	TGTGCCAGCAGCTTAGCCCGAGGGACTATACTCTCCTACGAGCAGTACTTC	CASSLARGTILSYEQYF